The 24 T cell receptor beta chains below all came from one sample that was sequenced in a study of CD4 and CD8 cells across lung adenocarcinoma regions. MiXCR, applied by TCRdb to the PCR reads, yields one record per CDR3 protein. Here the sample spans roughly 6,000 distinct CDR3 sequences, almost 50% being singletons. The sample comprised CD8+ T cells from the margin of a lung tumor. Receptors were obtained from a male donor with lung adenocarcinoma. The CD4 and CD8 labels of this study may be unreliable.

The chain joins TRBV6-1 to TRBJ1-1; D gene uncertain. The V and J ends lost 4 bases and 0 bases respectively, with 6 bases between them. Germline V CDR1 and CDR2: MNHNS, SASEGT. This CDR3 has 13 residues. The CDR3: CASSGQMNTEAFF. The DNA of the CDR3 is TGTGCCAGCAGTGGACAAATGAACACTGAAGCTTTCTTT.

The sample holds a few counts of this clonotype. The chain links TRBV6-5 to TRBJ2-5; D might be TRBD2 (6 bases). This CDR3 has 16 residues. Germline assignment: CDR1 MNHEY and CDR2 SVGAGI. V was pared by 2 bases and J by 5 bases, with 18 bases between. CDR3 region: CASSYAAAGGRETQYF. CDR3 DNA sequence: TGTGCCAGCAGTTACGCCGCGGCCGGGGGTAGGGAGACCCAGTACTTC.

Details on this clonotype: The missing conserved phenylalanine or tryptophan at the end of this CDR3 makes a read error likely. No DNA is shown, since the ends of the CDR3 on it are uncertain; the CDR3 is the one TCRdb lists. The V gene is TRBV15, the J gene TRBJ2-5. The length of the CDR3 is 8 amino acids, counting both ends. The germline CDR1 and CDR2 sequences are LNHNV and YYDKDF (reference sequence). CDR3 amino acids: CPPAKQQL.

This chain connects TRBV11-2 to TRBJ2-2; a possible D gene is TRBD1 (5 bases). Germline V gives CDR1 SGHAT, CDR2 FQNNGV. V lost 2 bases and J 4 bases, leaving 11 bases between the germline ends. The CDR3 spans 15 residues. In DNA form, the CDR3 reads TGTGCCAGCAGCTTACAAGGGGCGCGCACCGGGGAGCTGTTTTTT. Its protein is CASSLQGARTGELFF.

The sample holds many counts of this clonotype. The gene calls are TRBV10-1 and TRBJ1-1; 7 nucleotides agree with TRBD1. V dropped 7 bases and J dropped 2; count of bases not matched to a gene: 4. The CDR3 consists of 13 residues. Germline CDR1 reads WNHNN; CDR2 reads SYGVQD (reference sequence). Written as DNA, the CDR3 is TGCGCCAGCAAACAGGGGAGCAACACTGAAGCTTTCTTT. Its protein product is CASKQGSNTEAFF.

V is TRBV6-1 and J is TRBJ2-1, with D uncertain. The better agreement between TRBJ2-4 and the DNA end casts doubt on the J call. Per germline, CDR1 MNHNS and CDR2 SASEGT. The CDR3 runs to 16 residues. CDR3 coding DNA: TGTGCCAGCAGTGAACCATTAGTAGTCCTAGTCGCCATTCAGTACTTC. The encoded protein is CASSEPLVVLVAIQYF.

The rearrangement joins TRBV18 to TRBJ1-4; 10 nucleotides agree with TRBD1. CDR1 KGHSH and CDR2 LQKENI come from the germline V gene. The V and J ends lost 6 bases and 5 bases, in that order; junction bases with no gene match: 9. The CDR3 is 16 amino acids. The CDR3 protein is CASSSGQGIQNEKLFF. The CDR3 DNA reads as TGTGCCAGCTCCTCGGGACAGGGGATCCAGAATGAAAAACTGTTTTTT.

CDR3 coding DNA: TGCGCCAGCAGCCCTTGGGGCGGGGGAAACCAAGAGACCCAGTACTTC. It codes for CASSPWGGGNQETQYF. V gene TRBV4-1 combines with J gene TRBJ2-5; 7 nucleotides line up with TRBD2. The trim removed 4 bases at V and 0 bases at J, leaving 8 bases unmatched. Germline values: CDR1 MGHRA, CDR2 YSYEKL. This CDR3 region has 16 residues.

About this clonotype itself: The germline gene is not matched at one end of the junction; a read error may be the cause. This chain joins TRBV27 and TRBJ2-4; 8 bases line up with TRBD1. This CDR3 is built from 17 residues. Germline CDR1 MNHEY, CDR2 SMNVEV (reference sequence). The CDR3 region is CASSLNSGPGGTDMQYF. In DNA form, the CDR3 reads TGTGCCAGCAGTTTGAATTCCGGGCCAGGGGGCACAGATATGCAGTATTTC.

Regarding this clonotype: At one end the junction does not follow the germline gene, possibly because of a read error. The chain has TRBV6-1 and TRBJ2-5; D could derive from TRBD1 or TRBD2 (5 bases each). The CDR3 sequence is 14 residues long. CDR1 and CDR2 (germline): MNHNS, SASEGT. CDR3 region: CASSEYGTNDAQYF. CDR3 in DNA: TGTGCCAGCAGTGAATACGGGACCAACGATGCGCAGTATTTC.

By its share, this clonotype is medium-sized (0.01 to 0.1%). The gene calls are TRBV6-1 and TRBJ2-2; perhaps TRBD2 as D (5 bases). The V end was cut by 2 bases, the J end by 1 base, with 8 bases between. Germline CDR1 reads MNHNS; CDR2 reads SASEGT. The CDR3 spans 15 residues. The CDR3 loop is CASSELGRNTGELFF. The CDR3 DNA reads TGTGCCAGCAGTGAACTGGGGAGGAACACCGGGGAGCTGTTTTTT.

V is TRBV6-2 or TRBV6-3 and J is TRBJ1-5; possible D gene TRBD1, 5 bases. CDR3 length: 13 amino acids. Germline V gene data show CDR1 as MNHEY and CDR2 as SVGEGT. Trimming cost V 2 bases and J 6 bases, with 8 bases left between them. CDR3 sequence (DNA): TGTGCCAGCAGTTACCGGGGGGGTCAGCCCCAGCATTTT. It is translated as CASSYRGGQPQHF.

The chain's CDR3 is CASSELAGSEQYF. The CDR3 region has the DNA TGCGCCAGCAGTGAGCTCGCGGGATCCGAGCAGTACTTC. The chain recombines TRBV10-1 with TRBJ2-5, with D possibly being TRBD2 (6 bases). The J call may be mistaken, given a closer DNA end match to TRBJ2-7. The CDR3 extends over 13 amino acids. From germline, CDR1 is WNHNN and CDR2 SYGVQD (reference sequence).

The CDR3 is CASSPRQGARYNEQFF. CDR3 bases: TGTGCCAGCAGCCCCCGACAGGGGGCAAGGTACAATGAGCAGTTCTTC. The chain recombines TRBV11-2 with TRBJ2-1; 10 bases fit TRBD1. Trimming cost V 5 bases and J 4 bases; bases outside gene matches: 8. Germline lookup yields CDR1 SGHAT and CDR2 FQNNGV. The length of the CDR3 is 16 residues.

The chain uses TRBV6-1 and TRBJ2-3; D is possibly TRBD2 (6 bases). The end of the DNA fits TRBJ2-1 better, so the J call may be wrong. There are 17 residues in the CDR3. The germline gives CDR1 MNHNS, CDR2 SASEGT. The CDR3 is CASSEANPGSSYNEQFF. The CDR3 DNA sequence: TGTGCCAGCAGTGAAGCGAACCCCGGGAGCTCCTACAATGAGCAGTTCTTC.

This clonotype showed up many times. The chain couples TRBV11-2 to TRBJ2-3; 16 bases are shared with TRBD2. J gave up 1 base and V 3 bases, and 1 base lay outside the gene matches. The germline gives CDR1 SGHAT, CDR2 FQNNGV. CDR3 length: 17 residues. In DNA form, the CDR3 reads TGTGCCAGCAGCTTTGGGACTAGCGGGGGGGGCACAGATACGCAGTATTTT. Protein sequence: CASSFGTSGGGTDTQYF.

This clonotype has a handful of counts. A read error is possible here, since a much larger clone lies one base away. The chain recombines TRBV6-2 or TRBV6-3 with TRBJ2-5; 9 bases align to TRBD1. The J call may be wrong; the DNA end is better matched by TRBJ2-1. The CDR3 is 14 residues long. Germline assignment: CDR1 MNHEY and CDR2 SVGEGT. The CDR3 DNA sequence: TGTGCCAGCCTTGTACAGGGGGCTCAAGAGACCCAGTTCTTC. This codes for CASLVQGAQETQFF.

For the CDR3, the DNA is TGCGCCAGCAGCCCAAGAGAAGGTGGGGAGCACGAGCAGTACTTC. This translates into CASSPREGGEHEQYF. The V gene is TRBV4-1, the J gene TRBJ2-1, with a weak D call TRBD2 (5 bases). The J call is uncertain, as TRBJ2-7 better fits the DNA end. The length of the CDR3 is 15 residues. The germline V gene has CDR1 MGHRA and CDR2 YSYEKL.

This clonotype occurred many times. The chain uses TRBV12-3 or TRBV12-4 and TRBJ2-7; a weak D match, TRBD2 (5 bases). This CDR3 is 13 amino acids long. V was shortened by 5 bases and J by 2 bases, with 10 bases between the two germline ends. This CDR3 is CASSPGLPYEQYF. The CDR3 nucleotides read TGTGCCAGCAGTCCCGGACTCCCCTACGAGCAGTACTTC.

This clonotype came up many times. The chain is built from TRBV6-5 and TRBJ2-1; 9 positions match TRBD2. The CDR3 sequence is 14 residues long. J gave up 6 bases and V 8 bases, and 8 bases lay outside the gene matches. Germline V gene lookup returns CDR1 MNHEY and CDR2 SVGAGI. CDR3 protein: CASEAGGPGNEQFF. The CDR3 DNA is TGTGCCAGCGAGGCGGGAGGGCCGGGCAATGAGCAGTTCTTC.

The table lists this clonotype with a few counts. V and J are TRBV6-5 and TRBJ2-1, with TRBD2 identical over 8 bases. The DNA end is more similar to TRBJ2-5, so the J call may be wrong. Germline CDR1 MNHEY, CDR2 SVGAGI. The CDR3 covers 16 residues. CDR3 residues: CASSYRGGAGSETQYF. The CDR3 region has the DNA TGTGCCAGCAGTTACCGGGGGGGGGCGGGATCGGAGACCCAGTACTTC.

This clonotype has at least ten counts. As DNA, the CDR3 is TGTATCCCCGGGACAGGTGAAGCTTTCTTT. Protein product: CIPGTGEAFF. V is TRBV6-4 and J is TRBJ1-1; 8 nucleotides match TRBD1. Looked up from germline, CDR1 is MRHNA and CDR2 is SNTAGT. This CDR3 comprises 10 residues.

For this clonotype: One end of the junction varies from germline; a read error may be responsible. The chain joins TRBV25-1 to TRBJ2-4, with D perhaps TRBD1 or TRBD2 (5 bases each). The germline V gene has CDR1 MGHDK and CDR2 SYGVNS. The CDR3 length is 13 residues. DNA of the CDR3: TGTGGCAGCGGCGAGCGGAAGCAGGACACCCAGTACTTC. Translating gives CGSGERKQDTQYF.

There are many counts of this clonotype. The rearrangement joins TRBV10-3 to TRBJ2-5; D call uncertain. The CDR3 covers 12 residues. Germline lookup yields CDR1 ENHRY and CDR2 SYGVKD. Trimming stripped 5 bases from V and 0 bases from J, with 4 bases between. CDR3 sequence reads: CAISSDQETQYF. CDR3 nucleotide sequence: TGTGCCATCAGTTCGGACCAAGAGACCCAGTACTTC.